Included here is one TCR beta chain sequence, with context. This CDR3 comprises 15 residues. Losses at the gene ends were 5 bases for V and 3 bases for J; bases not matched to a gene: 7. CDR1 and CDR2 from the germline V gene are MNHEY and SMNVEV (reference sequence). This entry belongs to a study of T cell responses to AZD1222 COVID-19 vaccine. In the study overall: Second-dose timings of about 4 or about 12 weeks were pooled.

Profiled with immunoSEQ multiplex PCR; TCRdb holds only in-frame clones, not every one. The table records some 130,000 clones, 90% of them present only once. Specimen: peripheral blood, collected on day 0 of AZD1222 vaccination. The V and J genes are TRBV27 and TRBJ1-5; 7 nucleotides align to TRBD1. This clonotype originated in an adult in good health. The CDR3 DNA follows: TGTGCCAGCAGTCGGACAGGTTTGGTCAATCAGCCCCAGCATTTT. Translation gives CASSRTGLVNQPQHF.